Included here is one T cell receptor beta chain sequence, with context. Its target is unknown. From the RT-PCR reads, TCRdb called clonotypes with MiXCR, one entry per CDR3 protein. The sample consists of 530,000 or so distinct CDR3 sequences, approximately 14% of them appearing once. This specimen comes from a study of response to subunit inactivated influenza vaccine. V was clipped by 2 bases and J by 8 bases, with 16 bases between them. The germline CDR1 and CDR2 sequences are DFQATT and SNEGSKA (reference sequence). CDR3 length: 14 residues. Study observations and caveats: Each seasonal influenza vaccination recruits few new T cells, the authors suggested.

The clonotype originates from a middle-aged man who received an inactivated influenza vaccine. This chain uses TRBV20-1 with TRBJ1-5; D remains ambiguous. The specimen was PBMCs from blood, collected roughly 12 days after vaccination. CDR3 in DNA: TGCAGTGCTAGAAGTCGAGGGTCGGGAGAGCCCCAGCATTTT. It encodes CSARSRGSGEPQHF.